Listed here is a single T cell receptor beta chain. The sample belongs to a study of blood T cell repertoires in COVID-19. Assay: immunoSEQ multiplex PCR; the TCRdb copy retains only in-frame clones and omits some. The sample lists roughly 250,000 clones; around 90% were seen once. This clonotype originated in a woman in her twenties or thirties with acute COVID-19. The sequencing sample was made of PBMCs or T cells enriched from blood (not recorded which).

The CDR3 bases are TGTGCCAGAAGCAACTTAACGGGAATTCAAGAGACCCAGTACTTC. Translation: CARSNLTGIQETQYF. The chain joins TRBV5-3 to TRBJ2-5; tentative D call: TRBD2 (5 bases). TRBV5-3 is an ORF for which the function is uncertain. The V end lost 4 bases, the J end lost 2 bases, and 15 bases lay between the germline ends. This CDR3 comprises 15 residues.